A selection of T cell receptor beta chains follows, all from one sample in a study of blood T cell repertoires in COVID-19. Measured with immunoSEQ multiplex PCR; TCRdb has only the in-frame clones, and not every one. The data hold under 130,000 clones, with 89% observed a single time. Specimen: peripheral blood. These receptors originate from a woman aged 60-75 years with acute or convalescent COVID-19. Each CDR3 is given with its conserved first and last residue. The D gene is left open where the match is weak. Part of the rows lack a size; the others show once, few, many or a class for expanded clones.

>-|TRBV19|TRBJ1-3|-|14
TGTGCCAGTAGTAAAGGGGTAACTGGAAACACCATATATTTT
CASSKGVTGNTIYF
>-|TRBV7-8|TRBJ2-3|-|15
TGTGCCAGCAGCTTGGGTAGCGCTCTCACAGATACGCAGTATTTT
CASSLGSALTDTQYF
>-|TRBV19|TRBJ2-2|-|20
TGTGCCAGTAGTCCGGTGGTCCTGGACGTCAAGCTCGGGGTTACCGGGGAGCTGTTTTTT
CASSPVVLDVKLGVTGELFF
>-|TRBV15|TRBJ1-2|-|14
TGTGCCACCAGCAGGGACAGAAAGGACTATGGCTACACCTTC
CATSRDRKDYGYTF
>-|TRBV27|TRBJ1-1|-|15
TGTGCCAGCAGTCTAACCCCCGGGGGGGGCACTGAAGCTTTCTTT
CASSLTPGGGTEAFF
>-|TRBV15|TRBJ2-2|-|14
TGTGCCACCAGTCGAGGGACAAACACCGGGGAGCTGTTTTTT
CATSRGTNTGELFF
>few|TRBV19|TRBJ2-1|TRBD2|14
TGTGCCAGTACGATCGGGGGGTATACGGATGAGCAGTTCTTC
CASTIGGYTDEQFF
>once|TRBV4-2|TRBJ2-5|-|18
TGTGCCAGCAGCCTAGCTCAGATGGGGGCGGGGGAGAAGGAGACCCAGTACTTC
CASSLAQMGAGEKETQYF
>-|TRBV4-1|TRBJ1-3|TRBD1|21
TGCGCCAGCAGCCAAGATTGGGTCGGGACAGGAAGGATTATAGGTAGAAACACCATATATTTT
CASSQDWVGTGRIIGRNTIYF
>-|TRBV7-7|TRBJ1-4|TRBD1|15
TGTGCTAGCAGCCCCGGGACAGGAACTAATGAAAAACTGTTTTTT
CASSPGTGTNEKLFF
>-|TRBV2|TRBJ1-2|-|12
TGTGCCAGCAGTGAACGACAGAGGGGCTACACCTTC
CASSERQRGYTF
>-|TRBV7-2|TRBJ1-5|TRBD1|16
TGTGCCAGCAGCGGTACCGGGACAGCAAGCAATCAGCCCCAGCATTTT
CASSGTGTASNQPQHF
>-|TRBV28|TRBJ2-5|-|16
TGTGCCAGCAGTTTAGGTGGGAGACCCCTCCAAGAGACCCAGTACTTC
CASSLGGRPLQETQYF
>-|TRBV5-1|TRBJ2-1|TRBD2|15
TGCGCCAGCAGCCGGACTAGCGGGACCTACAATGAGCAGTTCTTC
CASSRTSGTYNEQFF
>few|TRBV27|TRBJ2-2|TRBD2|15
TGTGCCAGCAGTCCGTCGGGCGGGAGGACCGGGGAGCTGTTTTTT
CASSPSGGRTGELFF
>-|TRBV6-1|TRBJ2-1|-|13
TGTGCCAGCAGTGAGTCGTACTACAATGAGCAGTTCTTC
CASSESYYNEQFF
>-|TRBV7-6|TRBJ1-3|TRBD1|14
TGTGCCAGCAGCAAAGGACAGGATGGAAACACCATATATTTT
CASSKGQDGNTIYF
>-|TRBV27|TRBJ2-5|-|13
TGTGCCAGCAGTTTCTGGCACCAAGAGACCCAGTACTTC
CASSFWHQETQYF
>-|TRBV19|TRBJ1-6|-|15
TGTGCCAGTAGTATAGACTGGCGGAGGAATTCACCCCTCCACTTT
CASSIDWRRNSPLHF
>-|TRBV3-1/TRBV3-2|TRBJ1-1|-|14
TGTGCCAGCAGCCAAGACTACAGAAACACTGAAGCTTTCTTT
CASSQDYRNTEAFF
>-|TRBV3-1/TRBV3-2|TRBJ1-4|TRBD1|16
TGTGCCAGCAGCCAACTTAGGGACAGGGATGGGGAAAAACTGTTTTTT
CASSQLRDRDGEKLFF
>once|TRBV5-1|TRBJ1-4|-|14
TGCGCCAGCAGCTCTCGGGCAACTAATGAAAAACTGTTTTTT
CASSSRATNEKLFF